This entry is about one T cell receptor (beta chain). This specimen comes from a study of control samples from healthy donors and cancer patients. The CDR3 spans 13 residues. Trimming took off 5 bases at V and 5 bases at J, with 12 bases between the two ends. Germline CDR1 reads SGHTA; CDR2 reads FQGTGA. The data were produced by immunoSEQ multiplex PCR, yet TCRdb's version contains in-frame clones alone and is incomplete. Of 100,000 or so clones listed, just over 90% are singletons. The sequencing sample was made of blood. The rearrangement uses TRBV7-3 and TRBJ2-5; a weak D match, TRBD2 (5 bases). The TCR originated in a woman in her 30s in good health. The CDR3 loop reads CASSPRTGETQYF. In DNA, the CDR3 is TGTGCCAGCAGCCCCAGGACGGGGGAGACCCAGTACTTC.